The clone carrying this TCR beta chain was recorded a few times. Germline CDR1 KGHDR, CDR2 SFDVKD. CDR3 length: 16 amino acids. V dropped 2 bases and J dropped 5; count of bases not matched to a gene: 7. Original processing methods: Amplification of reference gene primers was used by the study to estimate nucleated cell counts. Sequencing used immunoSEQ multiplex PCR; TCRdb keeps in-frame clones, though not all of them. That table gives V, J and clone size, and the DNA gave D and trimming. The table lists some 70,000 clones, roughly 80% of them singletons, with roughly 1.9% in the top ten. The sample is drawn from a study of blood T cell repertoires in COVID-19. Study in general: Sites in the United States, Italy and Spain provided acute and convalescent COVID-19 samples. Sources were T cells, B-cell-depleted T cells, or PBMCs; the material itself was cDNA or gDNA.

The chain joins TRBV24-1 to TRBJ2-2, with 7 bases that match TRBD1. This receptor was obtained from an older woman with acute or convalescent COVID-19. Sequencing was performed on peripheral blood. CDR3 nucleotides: TGTGCCACCAGTGATTCTTTGACAGGGCTGACCGGGGAGCTGTTTTTT. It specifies CATSDSLTGLTGELFF.